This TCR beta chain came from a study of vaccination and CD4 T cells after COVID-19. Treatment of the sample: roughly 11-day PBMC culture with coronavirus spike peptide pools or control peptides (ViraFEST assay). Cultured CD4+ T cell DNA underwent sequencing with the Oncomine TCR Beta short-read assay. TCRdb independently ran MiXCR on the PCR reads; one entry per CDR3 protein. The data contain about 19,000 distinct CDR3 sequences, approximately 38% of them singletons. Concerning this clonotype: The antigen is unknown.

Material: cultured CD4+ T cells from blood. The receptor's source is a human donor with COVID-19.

The CDR3 spells CASSEAGGGTGELFF. The CDR3 bases are TGTGCCAGCAGTGAAGCGGGGGGAGGCACCGGGGAGCTGTTTTTT. This chain links TRBV25-1 with TRBJ2-2, with TRBD2 matching 8 bases. The J segment lost 4 bases and the V segment lost 2 bases, leaving 3 bases of the junction unmatched. Germline V gives CDR1 MGHDK, CDR2 SYGVNS. This CDR3 spans 15 amino acids.